The sequence of this TCR beta chain was determined in a study of blood T cell repertoires in COVID-19. Background on the study: Samples representing acute and convalescent COVID-19 were sourced from the United States, Italy and Spain. PBMCs, B-cell-depleted T cells, or T cells provided the cDNA or gDNA that made up the material.

Germline V gene lookup returns CDR1 LNHDA and CDR2 SQIVND (reference sequence). The CDR3 has 17 amino acids. V was clipped by 10 bases and J by 1 base; unmatched bases: 15. Methods used by the authors: Reference gene primer amplification gave estimated nucleated cell counts. Sequencing used immunoSEQ multiplex PCR; TCRdb keeps in-frame clones, though not all of them. D and trimming were read from the DNA, whereas the V and J calls and clone size are those reported in that table. The sample lists under 200,000 clones, 70% to 90% seen once, with roughly 7.3% in the top ten. The material sequenced was peripheral blood. The V and J genes are TRBV19 and TRBJ2-2; 7 positions agree with TRBD2. The TCR originated in a woman of 80 years or more in a cohort sampled during active or convalescent COVID-19. The CDR3 region is CATLPGAGVGNTGELFF. DNA of the CDR3: TGTGCCACCTTACCCGGGGCGGGAGTGGGGAACACCGGGGAGCTGTTTTTT.